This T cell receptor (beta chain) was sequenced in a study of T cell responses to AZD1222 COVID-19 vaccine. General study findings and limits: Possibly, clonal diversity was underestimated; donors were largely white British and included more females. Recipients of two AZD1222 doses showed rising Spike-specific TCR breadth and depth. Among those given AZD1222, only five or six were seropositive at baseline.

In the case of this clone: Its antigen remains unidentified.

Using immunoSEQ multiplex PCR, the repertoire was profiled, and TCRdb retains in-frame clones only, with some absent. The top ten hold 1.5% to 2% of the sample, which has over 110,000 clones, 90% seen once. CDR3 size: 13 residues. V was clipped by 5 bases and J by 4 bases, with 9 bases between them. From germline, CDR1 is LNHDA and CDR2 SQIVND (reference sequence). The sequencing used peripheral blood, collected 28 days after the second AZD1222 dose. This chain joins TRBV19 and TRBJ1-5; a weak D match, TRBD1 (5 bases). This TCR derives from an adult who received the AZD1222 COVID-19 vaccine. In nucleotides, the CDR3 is TGTGCCAGTAGTGACAGCGTTAATCAGCCCCAGCATTTT. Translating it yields CASSDSVNQPQHF.